The 20 T cell receptor beta chains given below trace back to one sample, sequenced in a study of monozygotic twins with inflammatory bowel disease. After re-calling the 5' RACE reads, TCRdb lists one entry per CDR3 protein, DNA absent. Seen in this sample are around 40,000 distinct CDR3 sequences; the ten most common clones hold more than 4.5%. Sequenced sample: blood. These receptors were obtained from a human donor with ulcerative colitis or Crohn's disease, or a healthy co-twin of an affected twin (not recorded which).

V usage is TRBV5-1 and J usage is TRBJ2-3; with no DNA, the TCRdb D assignment of TRBD1 cannot be verified. Germline-derived CDR1 and CDR2 are SGHRS and YFSETQ. The CDR3 length is 15 residues. The CDR3 reads CASSAGQAAQDTQYF. Full variable domain (missing parts from reference TRBV5-1 and TRBJ2-3): KAGVTQTPRYLIKTRGQQVTLSCSPISGHRSVSWYQQTPGQGLQFLFEYFSETQRNKGNFPGRFSGRQFSNSRSEMNVSTLELGDSALYLCASSAGQAAQDTQYFGPGTRLTVL.

The CDR3: CSVEWGVHGYTF. The chain carries TRBV29-1 and TRBJ1-2. CDR3 length: 12 residues. Per germline, CDR1 SQVTM and CDR2 ANQGSEA.

The chain combines TRBV6-5 with TRBJ1-2; the D gene TCRdb calls, TRBD1, cannot be checked with no DNA. Per the germline V gene, CDR1 is MNHEY and CDR2 is SVGAGI. The CDR3 runs to 14 residues. CDR3 amino acids: CASSYQGPNYGYTF.

This clonotype is classed as medium-sized (0.01 to 0.1%) by frequency. This chain's CDR3 is CASSFQSSGNTIYF. The chain combines TRBV12-3 or TRBV12-4 with TRBJ1-3. The CDR3 has 14 residues.

The chain links TRBV5-1 to TRBJ1-1; TCRdb's D call, TRBD1, is unchecked because there is no DNA. The CDR3 consists of 13 residues. Germline-derived CDR1 and CDR2 are SGHRS and YFSETQ. This CDR3 reads CASRMEWGPEAFF.

The chain links TRBV12-5 to TRBJ2-7; TCRdb selects TRBD2, and the lack of DNA leaves this call unchecked. CDR3 size: 16 residues. The germline V gene has CDR1 LGHNT and CDR2 FRNRAP. The CDR3 sequence: CASGFIPSGSPYEQYF.

The gene calls are TRBV5-1 and TRBJ2-7; TCRdb picks TRBD1, but there is no DNA to check that call. Germline assignment: CDR1 SGHRS and CDR2 YFSETQ. The CDR3 length is 13 residues. CDR3 region: CASSPGTTYEQYF. The full variable domain, with the rest looked up from reference TRBV5-1 and TRBJ2-7, is KAGVTQTPRYLIKTRGQQVTLSCSPISGHRSVSWYQQTPGQGLQFLFEYFSETQRNKGNFPGRFSGRQFSNSRSEMNVSTLELGDSALYLCASSPGTTYEQYFGPGTRLTVT.

The V call is TRBV18, the J call TRBJ1-4; TCRdb gives TRBD1 as the D gene, but with no DNA this cannot be confirmed. Germline V gene sequence: CDR1 KGHSH, CDR2 LQKENI. There are 15 residues in the CDR3. CDR3 region: CASSPGGTGNEKLFF.

This sequence joins TRBV5-5 and TRBJ1-1; no DNA is available, so the TRBD1 call from TCRdb remains unchecked. CDR3 length: 13 residues. Germline V gene data show CDR1 as SGHKS and CDR2 as YYEKEE (reference sequence). CDR3 amino acids: CASSLTDRAEAFF.

The chain employs TRBV5-6 and TRBJ1-2; the D gene TCRdb calls, TRBD1, cannot be checked with no DNA. The V gene's germline CDR1 is SGHDT and CDR2 YYEEEE. The CDR3 is 17 residues long. The CDR3 loop reads CASSLVGGIGTTKGYTF.

The genes are TRBV20-1 and TRBJ1-2; the TRBD1 assignment by TCRdb is unverifiable without DNA. Per germline, CDR1 DFQATT and CDR2 SNEGSKA (reference sequence). This CDR3 contains 14 residues. This CDR3 is CSARVHQGSYGYTF.

V is TRBV12-3 or TRBV12-4 and J is TRBJ2-7; TCRdb's D gene call, TRBD1, goes unchecked for lack of DNA. The CDR3 has 15 amino acids. The CDR3 sequence: CASSLGDRDLSEQYF.

J is TRBJ2-1 and V is TRBV28; TCRdb outputs TRBD2, but without DNA this stays unchecked. The germline V gene has CDR1 MDHEN and CDR2 SYDVKM. This CDR3 contains 16 residues. The chain's CDR3 is CASSFFPSGGANEQFF. Together with reference TRBV28 and TRBJ2-1, the CDR3 gives the full variable domain: DVKVTQSSRYLVKRTGEKVFLECVQDMDHENMFWYRQDPGLGLRLIYFSYDVKMKEKGDIPEGYSVSREKKERFSLILESASTNQTSMYLCASSFFPSGGANEQFFGPGTRLTVL.

The chain is built from TRBV6-2 or TRBV6-3 and TRBJ2-7; the D gene TCRdb calls, TRBD1, cannot be checked with no DNA. Germline assignment: CDR1 MNHEY and CDR2 SVGEGT. This CDR3 region has 16 residues. The CDR3 region is CATRILGGQGASEQYF.

The V gene is TRBV18, the J gene TRBJ1-6; the D gene TCRdb calls, TRBD1, cannot be checked with no DNA. The V gene's germline CDR1 is KGHSH and CDR2 LQKENI. The CDR3 is 15 amino acids. The CDR3 region is CASSPPGTSNPPLHF.

The V call is TRBV5-1, the J call TRBJ2-7. The CDR3 is made up of 14 amino acids. Looked up from germline, CDR1 is SGHRS and CDR2 is YFSETQ. The CDR3: CASSSGLVPDEQYF.

The gene calls are TRBV10-3 and TRBJ1-1; without DNA, the TCRdb call of TRBD1 cannot be checked. Per the germline V gene, CDR1 is ENHRY and CDR2 is SYGVKD. This CDR3 has 13 amino acids. CDR3 loop: CATGTDFNTEAFF.

The chain is built from TRBV4-1 and TRBJ1-2; the TCRdb D gene call, TRBD1, has no DNA to confirm it. Germline V CDR1 and CDR2: MGHRA, YSYEKL. The CDR3 has 15 residues. The CDR3 sequence is CASSQAVTGYYGYTF.

This chain uses TRBV5-1 with TRBJ2-5; no DNA is available, so the TRBD1 call from TCRdb remains unchecked. The germline V gene has CDR1 SGHRS and CDR2 YFSETQ. The CDR3 extends over 13 amino acids. The CDR3 reads CASGPDSPETQYF.

V usage is TRBV7-9 and J usage is TRBJ1-3. The CDR3 has 15 amino acids. Germline V gene sequence: CDR1 SEHNR, CDR2 FQNEAQ (reference sequence). This CDR3 reads CASSLERVSGNTIYF.